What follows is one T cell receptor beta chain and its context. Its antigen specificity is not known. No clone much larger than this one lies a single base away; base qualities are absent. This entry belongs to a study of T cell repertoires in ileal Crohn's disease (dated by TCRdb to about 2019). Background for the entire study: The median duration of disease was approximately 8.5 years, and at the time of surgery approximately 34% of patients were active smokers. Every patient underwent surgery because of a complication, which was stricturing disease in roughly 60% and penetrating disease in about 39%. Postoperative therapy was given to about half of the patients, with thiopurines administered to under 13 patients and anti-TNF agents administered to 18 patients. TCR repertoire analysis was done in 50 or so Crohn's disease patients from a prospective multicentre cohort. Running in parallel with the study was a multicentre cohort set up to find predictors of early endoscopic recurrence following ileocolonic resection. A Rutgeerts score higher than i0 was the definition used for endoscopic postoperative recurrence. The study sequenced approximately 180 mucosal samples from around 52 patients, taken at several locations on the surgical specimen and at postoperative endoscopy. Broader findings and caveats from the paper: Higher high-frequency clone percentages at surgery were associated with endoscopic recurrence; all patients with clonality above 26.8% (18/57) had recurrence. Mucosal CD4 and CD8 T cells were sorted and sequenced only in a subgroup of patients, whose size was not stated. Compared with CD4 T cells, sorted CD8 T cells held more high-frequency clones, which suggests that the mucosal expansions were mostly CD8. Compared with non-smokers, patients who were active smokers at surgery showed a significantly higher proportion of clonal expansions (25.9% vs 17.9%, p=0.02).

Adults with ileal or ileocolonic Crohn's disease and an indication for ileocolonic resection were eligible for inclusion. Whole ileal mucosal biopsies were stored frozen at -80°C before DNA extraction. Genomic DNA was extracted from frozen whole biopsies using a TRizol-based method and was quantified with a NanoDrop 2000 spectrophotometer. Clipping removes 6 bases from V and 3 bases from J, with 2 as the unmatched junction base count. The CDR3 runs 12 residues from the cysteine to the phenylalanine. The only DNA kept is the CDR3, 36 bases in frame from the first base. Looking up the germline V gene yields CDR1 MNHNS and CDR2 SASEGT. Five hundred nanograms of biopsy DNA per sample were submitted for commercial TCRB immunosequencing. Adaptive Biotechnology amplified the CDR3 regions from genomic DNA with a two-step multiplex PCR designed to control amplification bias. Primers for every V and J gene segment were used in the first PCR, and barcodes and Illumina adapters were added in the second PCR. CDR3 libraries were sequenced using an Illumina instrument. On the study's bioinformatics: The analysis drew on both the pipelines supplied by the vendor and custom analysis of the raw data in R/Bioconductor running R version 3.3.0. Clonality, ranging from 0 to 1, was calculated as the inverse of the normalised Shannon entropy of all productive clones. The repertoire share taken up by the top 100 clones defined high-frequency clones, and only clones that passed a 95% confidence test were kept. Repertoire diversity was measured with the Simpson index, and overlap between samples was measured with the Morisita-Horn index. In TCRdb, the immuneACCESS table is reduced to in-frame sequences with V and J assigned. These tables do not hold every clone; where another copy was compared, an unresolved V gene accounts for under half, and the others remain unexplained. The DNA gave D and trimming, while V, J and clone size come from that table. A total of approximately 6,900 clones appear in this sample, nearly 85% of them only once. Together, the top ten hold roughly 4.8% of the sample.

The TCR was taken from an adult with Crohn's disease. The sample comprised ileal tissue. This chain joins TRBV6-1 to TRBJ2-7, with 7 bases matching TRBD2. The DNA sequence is TGTGCCAGCAGGGGGAGGGGCTACGAGCAGTACTTC. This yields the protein CASRGRGYEQYF.